The rows below give T cell receptor beta chains drawn from one sample of a study of liver allograft versus peripheral blood T cells. TCRdb re-analysed the reads in MiXCR, keeping a single row per CDR3 protein. Here the sample spans about 1,600 distinct CDR3 sequences, about 16% being singletons. The receptors were gathered from a human patient who had a liver transplant. Part of the T cells may come from the graft donor. CDR3s include the opening cysteine and the closing phenylalanine or tryptophan. The order of the fields is CDR3 length, D gene, V gene, J gene, CDR3 protein. The D gene is left open where the match is weak.

15	-	TRBV20-1	TRBJ1-1	CSARWPRGGNTEAFF
12	-	TRBV28	TRBJ2-3	CASGSSTDTQYF
14	-	TRBV7-9	TRBJ1-5	CASSLGRDGQPQHF
14	-	TRBV6-1	TRBJ1-4	CASRTTGTNEKLFF
13	-	TRBV7-2	TRBJ1-2	CASSPGQLYGYTF
15	-	TRBV11-2	TRBJ2-1	CASSIGDPRINEQFF
17	TRBD2	TRBV6-1	TRBJ2-1	CASSKKISGTTYNEQFF
14	-	TRBV6-5	TRBJ2-2	CATEGPNGAGELFF
14	-	TRBV7-2	TRBJ1-2	CASSLASRLVGYTF
12	-	TRBV20-1	TRBJ1-1	CSARGTNTEAFF
16	TRBD2	TRBV7-2	TRBJ2-7	CASSLAASGGTYEQYF
16	TRBD2	TRBV19	TRBJ2-1	CASSPLAGAQYNEQFF
13	-	TRBV12-3/TRBV12-4	TRBJ1-1	CASSLNRNTEAFF